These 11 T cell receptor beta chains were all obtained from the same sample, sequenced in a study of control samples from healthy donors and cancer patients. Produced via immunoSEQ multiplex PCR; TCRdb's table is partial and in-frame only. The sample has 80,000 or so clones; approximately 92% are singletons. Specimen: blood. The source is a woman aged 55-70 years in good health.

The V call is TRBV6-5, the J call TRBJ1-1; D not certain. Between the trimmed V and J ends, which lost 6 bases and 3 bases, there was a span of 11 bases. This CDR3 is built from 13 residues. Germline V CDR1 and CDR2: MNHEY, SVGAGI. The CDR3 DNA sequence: TGTGCCAGCAGCCGTCGACTAGACACTGAAGCTTTCTTT. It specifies CASSRRLDTEAFF.

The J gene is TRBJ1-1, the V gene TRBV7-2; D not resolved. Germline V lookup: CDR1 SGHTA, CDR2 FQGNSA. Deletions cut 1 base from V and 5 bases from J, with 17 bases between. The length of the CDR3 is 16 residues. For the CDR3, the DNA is TGTGCCAGCAGCTTAGACCACAATTGGGGAAGGACTGAAGCTTTCTTT. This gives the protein CASSLDHNWGRTEAFF.

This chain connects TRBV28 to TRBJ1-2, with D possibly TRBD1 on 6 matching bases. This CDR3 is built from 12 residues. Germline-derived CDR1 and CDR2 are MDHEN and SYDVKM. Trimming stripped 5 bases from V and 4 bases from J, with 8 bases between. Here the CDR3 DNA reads TGTGCCAGCAGTAGGGGGTTCTATGGCTACACCTTC. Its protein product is CASSRGFYGYTF.

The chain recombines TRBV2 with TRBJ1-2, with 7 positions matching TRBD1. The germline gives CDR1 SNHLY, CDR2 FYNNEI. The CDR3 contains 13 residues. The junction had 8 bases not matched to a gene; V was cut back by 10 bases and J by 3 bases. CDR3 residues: CATYGQDDYGYTF. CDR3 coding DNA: TGTGCCACCTACGGACAGGACGACTATGGCTACACCTTC. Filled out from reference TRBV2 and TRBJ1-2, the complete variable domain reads EPEVTQTPSHQVTQMGQEVILRCVPISNHLYFYWYRQILGQKVEFLVSFYNNEISEKSEIFDDQFSVERPDGSNFTLKIRSTKLEDSAMYFCATYGQDDYGYTFGSGTRLTVV.

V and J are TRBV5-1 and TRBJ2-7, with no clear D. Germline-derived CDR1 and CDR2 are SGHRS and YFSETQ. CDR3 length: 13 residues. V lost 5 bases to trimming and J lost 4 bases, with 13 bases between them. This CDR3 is CASRLTSKYEQYF. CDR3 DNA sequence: TGCGCCAGCAGACTCACCTCTAAGTACGAGCAGTACTTC.

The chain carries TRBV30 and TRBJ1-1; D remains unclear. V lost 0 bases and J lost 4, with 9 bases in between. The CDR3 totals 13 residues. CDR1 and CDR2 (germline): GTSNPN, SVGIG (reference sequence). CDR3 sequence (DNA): TGTGCCTGGAGTGTACTGGCAGCCACTGAAGCTTTCTTT. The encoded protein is CAWSVLAATEAFF.

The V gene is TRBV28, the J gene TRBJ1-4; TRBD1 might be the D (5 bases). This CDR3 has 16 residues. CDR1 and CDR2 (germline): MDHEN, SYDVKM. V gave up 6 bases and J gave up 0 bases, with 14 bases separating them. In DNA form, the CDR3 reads TGTGCCAGCAGCTCACCCCGGGGCGCAACTAATGAAAAACTGTTTTTT. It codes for CASSSPRGATNEKLFF.

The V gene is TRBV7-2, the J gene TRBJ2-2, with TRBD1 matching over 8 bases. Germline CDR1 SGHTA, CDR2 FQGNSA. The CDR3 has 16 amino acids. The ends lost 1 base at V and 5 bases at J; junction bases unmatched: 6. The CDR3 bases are TGTGCCAGCAGCTTAGGGCAGGGGGCTAGTACCGGGGAGCTGTTTTTT. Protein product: CASSLGQGASTGELFF.

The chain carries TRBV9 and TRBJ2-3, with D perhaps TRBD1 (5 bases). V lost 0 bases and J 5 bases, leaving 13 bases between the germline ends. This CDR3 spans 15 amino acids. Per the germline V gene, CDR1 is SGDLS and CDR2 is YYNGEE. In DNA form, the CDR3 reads TGTGCCAGCAGCGTAGCCCGGACACCTCAAGATACGCAGTATTTT. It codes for CASSVARTPQDTQYF.

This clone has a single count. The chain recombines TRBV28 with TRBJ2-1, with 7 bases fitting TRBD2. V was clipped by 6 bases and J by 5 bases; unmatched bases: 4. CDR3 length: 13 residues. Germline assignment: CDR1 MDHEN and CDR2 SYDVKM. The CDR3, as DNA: TGTGCCAGCAGGCCTAGCGGTAACAATGAGCAGTTCTTC. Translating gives CASRPSGNNEQFF.

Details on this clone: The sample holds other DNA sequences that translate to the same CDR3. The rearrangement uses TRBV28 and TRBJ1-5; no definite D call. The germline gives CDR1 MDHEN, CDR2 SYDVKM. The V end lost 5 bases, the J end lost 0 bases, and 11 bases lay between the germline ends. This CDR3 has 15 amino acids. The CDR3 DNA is TGTGCCAGCAGTCCGGGAGGAGTTAGCAATCAGCCCCAGCATTTT. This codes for CASSPGGVSNQPQHF. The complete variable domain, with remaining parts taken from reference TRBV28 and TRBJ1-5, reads DVKVTQSSRYLVKRTGEKVFLECVQDMDHENMFWYRQDPGLGLRLIYFSYDVKMKEKGDIPEGYSVSREKKERFSLILESASTNQTSMYLCASSPGGVSNQPQHFGDGTRLSIL.